These 21 T cell receptor beta chains came from one sample sequenced in a study of early T cells in non-severe SARS-CoV-2 infection. MiXCR was run by TCRdb on the 5' RACE reads, yielding one entry per CDR3 protein. Altogether some 97,000 distinct CDR3 sequences are present, 9.5% to 12% being singletons, with the ten largest covering approximately 4.5%. Sequencing was performed on whole blood, taken at baseline. These receptors originate from an adult who was a healthcare worker with PCR-confirmed SARS-CoV-2 infection or an uninfected control (not recorded which).

This chain joins TRBV7-2 and TRBJ2-3; 9 positions agree with TRBD1. Per the germline V gene, CDR1 is SGHTA and CDR2 is FQGNSA. The V gene end was trimmed by 8 bases and the J gene end by 4 bases; junction bases not matched to a gene: 10. The CDR3 spans 15 residues. CDR3 sequence reads: CASSSGTGSADTQYF. The CDR3 DNA reads TGTGCCAGCTCAAGTGGGACAGGGAGCGCAGATACGCAGTATTTT. The complete variable domain, with remaining parts taken from reference TRBV7-2 and TRBJ2-3, reads GAGVSQSPSNKVTEKGKDVELRCDPISGHTALYWYRQSLGQGLEFLIYFQGNSAPDKSGLPSDRFSAERTGGSVSTLTIQRTQQEDSAVYLCASSSGTGSADTQYFGPGTRLTVL.

The gene calls are TRBV7-2 and TRBJ2-1; 12 bases fit TRBD2. Germline V CDR1 and CDR2: SGHTA, FQGNSA. The J segment lost 6 bases and the V segment lost 7 bases, leaving 10 bases of the junction unmatched. There are 16 residues in the CDR3. CDR3 nucleotide sequence: TGTGCCAGCACCTCATCCTGGACTAGCGGGGTCAATGAGCAGTTCTTC. It translates to CASTSSWTSGVNEQFF.

Ten or more counts support this clonotype. The V and J genes are TRBV12-3 or TRBV12-4 and TRBJ2-5, with 8 bases identical to TRBD1. With 5 bases clipped from V and 5 bases from J, the junction kept 7 bases outside the gene matches. This CDR3 has 14 residues. CDR3: CASSRTGIEETQYF. The DNA for the CDR3 is TGTGCCAGCAGTCGGACAGGGATCGAGGAGACCCAGTACTTC.

This clonotype has ten or more counts. V and J are TRBV10-3 and TRBJ2-6; no reliable D call. CDR1 is ENHRY, CDR2 SYGVKD, per germline. The CDR3 contains 14 residues. V lost 3 bases and J lost 0, with 3 bases in between. The CDR3, as DNA: TGTGCCATCAGTGACATCTCTGGGGCCAACGTCCTGACTTTC. Its protein product is CAISDISGANVLTF.

This clonotype was observed many times. The chain combines TRBV18 with TRBJ2-7; D possibly corresponds to TRBD2 (6 bases). Trimming removed 3 bases from V and 4 bases from J, with 16 bases in between. The CDR3 spans 15 residues. Per the germline V gene, CDR1 is KGHSH and CDR2 is LQKENI. The CDR3 nucleotides read TGTGCCAGCTCACCTGGGGGGAGCTTACGATACGAGCAGTACTTC. It translates to CASSPGGSLRYEQYF.

Many counts were recorded for this clonotype. The rearrangement joins TRBV2 to TRBJ2-3; D unclear. The germline gives CDR1 SNHLY, CDR2 FYNNEI. The CDR3 runs to 13 residues. Trimming stripped 7 bases from V and 2 bases from J, with 10 bases between. CDR3 loop: CASNPPVTDTQYF. In DNA form, the CDR3 reads TGTGCCAGCAATCCCCCGGTCACAGATACGCAGTATTTT.

This clonotype appeared a few times. The chain recombines TRBV18 with TRBJ2-3, with D possibly being TRBD2 (6 bases). Trimming removed 3 bases at V and 6 bases at J, with 16 bases between. The germline V gene has CDR1 KGHSH and CDR2 LQKENI. The CDR3 loop spans 15 amino acids. The chain's CDR3 is CASSPPGLPGDTQYF. The CDR3 bases are TGTGCCAGCTCACCGCCGGGACTGCCAGGGGATACGCAGTATTTT.

This clonotype was counted a few times. The V and J genes are TRBV20-1 and TRBJ2-1; tentative D call: TRBD1 (6 bases). The germline V gene encodes CDR1 DFQATT and CDR2 SNEGSKA (reference sequence). V dropped 3 bases and J dropped 4 bases, with 10 bases sitting between them. The CDR3 contains 13 residues. This CDR3 reads CSASPTGYNEQFF. The CDR3 bases are TGCAGTGCTAGCCCGACAGGTTACAATGAGCAGTTCTTC.

The V gene is TRBV5-6, the J gene TRBJ2-1, with D possibly being TRBD1 (6 bases). V was cut by 7 bases and J by 0 bases, with 14 bases left in between. The CDR3 consists of 15 residues. Germline CDR1 and CDR2: SGHDT and YYEEEE. The CDR3 sequence: CASRRGSSSYNEQFF. CDR3 nucleotides: TGTGCCAGCCGTAGGGGGTCAAGCTCCTACAATGAGCAGTTCTTC.

Within the sample, this clonotype is large. This rearrangement joins TRBV29-1 to TRBJ2-1, with TRBD2 as a possible D gene (6 bases). Per germline, CDR1 SQVTM and CDR2 ANQGSEA. V lost 6 bases, J lost 7 bases, and 19 bases lay in between. The length of the CDR3 is 14 residues. CDR3 DNA: TGCAGCGTCGCAAGGGACTTCGAGACGAATGAGCAGTTCTTC. This sequence encodes CSVARDFETNEQFF.

The V and J genes are TRBV3-1 and TRBJ2-7; D is unresolved. V was clipped by 1 base and J by 3 bases, with 4 bases between them. CDR3 size: 12 residues. Germline V lookup: CDR1 LGHDT, CDR2 YNNKEL (reference sequence). The CDR3 region is CASSQVSYEQYF. The CDR3 DNA reads as TGTGCCAGCAGCCAAGTTAGCTACGAGCAGTACTTC.

Comment on this clonotype: Sequence at one end of the junction differs from germline and may be a read error. This chain links TRBV11-2 with TRBJ2-3; maybe TRBD2 (7 bases). The CDR3 extends over 15 amino acids. The germline CDR1 and CDR2 sequences are SGHAT and FQNNGV. The CDR3: CASSSRGGETDTQYF. The CDR3 DNA follows: TGTGCCAGCAGCTCGAGGGGGGGAGAGACAGATACACAGTATTTT.

The table lists this clonotype with a few counts. The rearrangement uses TRBV5-6 and TRBJ2-1; perhaps TRBD2 as D (5 bases). The CDR3 spans 15 residues. Germline assignment: CDR1 SGHDT and CDR2 YYEEEE. The V end was cut by 4 bases, the J end by 2 bases, with 13 bases between. The CDR3 DNA follows: TGTGCCAGCAGCCCAGAGGAGAGGGCCTACAATGAGCAGTTCTTC. Translated, it gives CASSPEERAYNEQFF.

The V and J genes are TRBV20-1 and TRBJ2-7; D possibly corresponds to TRBD2 (7 bases). The germline V gene has CDR1 DFQATT and CDR2 SNEGSKA (reference sequence). The CDR3 is 12 residues long. Deletions cut 6 bases from V and 6 bases from J, with 15 bases between. The CDR3 nucleotides read TGCAGTGCGGTTCGGGGGGCGCGCGAGCAGTACTTC. As protein: CSAVRGAREQYF.

This clonotype was counted only a few times. This chain uses TRBV7-3 with TRBJ2-3; 10 bases line up with TRBD1. Germline V gene sequence: CDR1 SGHTA, CDR2 FQGTGA. CDR3 size: 21 residues. With V trimmed by 5 bases and J by 3 bases, 23 bases remained unmatched. Here the CDR3 reads CASSPSLREPFGTGETDTQYF. The CDR3 nucleotides read TGTGCCAGCAGCCCTTCGCTTCGGGAGCCTTTCGGGACAGGGGAAACAGATACGCAGTATTTT.

V gene TRBV19 combines with J gene TRBJ1-2, with D possibly being TRBD1 (5 bases). Germline CDR1 reads LNHDA; CDR2 reads SQIVND (reference sequence). The CDR3 is 16 residues long. V dropped 5 bases and J dropped 6 bases, with 22 bases sitting between them. The DNA of the CDR3 is TGTGCCAGTAGTGCCATGGGTCAGGGAGCTGCTGATGGCTACACCTTC. It encodes CASSAMGQGAADGYTF.

This clonotype has more than one count but fewer than ten. This chain uses TRBV6-6 with TRBJ1-1, with a possible D match to TRBD1 (6 bases). Germline CDR1 MNHNY, CDR2 SVGAGI (reference sequence). There are 14 residues in the CDR3. V shed 4 bases and J shed 5 bases, with 14 bases lying between them. For the CDR3, the DNA is TGTGCCAGCAGTTTGGGGGCGGCGGGGACTGAAGCTTTCTTT. This sequence encodes CASSLGAAGTEAFF.

The CDR3 DNA follows: TGTGCCATCCGGACGGGCGGGGGTTCCTACGAGCAGTACTTC. The encoded protein is CAIRTGGGSYEQYF. The rearrangement uses TRBV27 and TRBJ2-7; 7 bases align to TRBD2. With V trimmed by 10 bases and J by 1 base, 10 bases remained unmatched. Germline CDR1 reads MNHEY; CDR2 reads SMNVEV (reference sequence). The CDR3 is 14 residues long.

The chain carries TRBV7-2 and TRBJ2-5; 14 bases match TRBD2. The CDR3 has 16 amino acids. The germline gives CDR1 SGHTA, CDR2 FQGNSA. Unmatched junction bases numbered 5, after V lost 3 bases and J lost 5 bases. The CDR3 region is CASSLTSGRARETQYF. Here the CDR3 DNA reads TGTGCCAGCAGCTTGACTAGCGGGAGGGCCAGGGAGACCCAGTACTTC.

The rearrangement uses TRBV20-1 and TRBJ1-3; unclear D gene. From germline, CDR1 is DFQATT and CDR2 SNEGSKA (reference sequence). CDR3 length: 17 residues. Trimming pared 0 bases from V and 2 bases from J, leaving 17 bases between. The CDR3 spells CSARDWEGSLPGNTIYF. CDR3 DNA: TGCAGTGCTAGAGATTGGGAGGGCTCGCTTCCTGGAAACACCATATATTTT.

Ten or more counts support this clonotype. The CDR3 loop reads CASSVDAWNTEAFF. CDR3 DNA: TGTGCCAGTAGTGTGGACGCGTGGAATACTGAAGCTTTCTTT. The chain has TRBV19 and TRBJ1-1; D gene uncertain. The CDR3 totals 14 residues. V was pared by 5 bases and J by 5 bases, with 15 bases between. CDR1 is LNHDA and CDR2 is SQIVND in the germline V gene (reference sequence).